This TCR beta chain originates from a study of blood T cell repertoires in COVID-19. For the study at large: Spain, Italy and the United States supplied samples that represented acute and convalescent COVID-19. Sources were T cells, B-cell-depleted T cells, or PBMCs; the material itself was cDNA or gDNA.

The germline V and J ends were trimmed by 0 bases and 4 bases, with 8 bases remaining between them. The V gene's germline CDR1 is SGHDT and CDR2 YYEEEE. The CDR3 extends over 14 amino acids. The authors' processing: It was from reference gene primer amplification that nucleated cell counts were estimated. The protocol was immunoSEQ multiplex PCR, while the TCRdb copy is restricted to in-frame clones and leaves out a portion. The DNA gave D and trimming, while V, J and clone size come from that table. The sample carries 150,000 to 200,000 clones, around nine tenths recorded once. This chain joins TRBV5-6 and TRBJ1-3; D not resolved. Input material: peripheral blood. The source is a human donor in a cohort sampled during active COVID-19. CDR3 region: CASSLATQGNTIYF. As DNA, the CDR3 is TGTGCCAGCAGCTTGGCAACACAGGGAAACACCATATATTTT.